These T cell receptor beta chains were read from a single sample in a study of blood T cells in healthy people across ages. Each CDR3 protein is one row after TCRdb ran MiXCR on the 5' RACE reads. The sample shows roughly 730,000 distinct CDR3 sequences, around three fifths of them seen only once. Sequenced material: blood. Receptor source: a man aged 40-50 years in good health. The CDR3 runs from the conserved cysteine through the conserved F or W. A D gene is named only where the DNA matches it firmly. Rows may omit the clone size; those that give it use once, few, many or a size class.

TRBD1 | few | TRBJ2-5 | TRBV7-3 | TGTGCCAGCAGCTCCGAACCGGGACAGCTTAAGACCCAGTACTTC | CASSSEPGQLKTQYF
TRBD1 | NA | TRBJ2-7 | TRBV29-1 | TGCAGCGTTGAACCGACAGGGTCCCTCTACGAGCAGTACTTC | CSVEPTGSLYEQYF
TRBD1 | many | TRBJ1-2 | TRBV29-1 | TGCAGCGCTGGACAGGGGGATGGAGGCTACACCTTC | CSAGQGDGGYTF
TRBD1 | NA | TRBJ2-7 | TRBV28 | TGTGCCAGCAGTTTGGATCAGGGGGCTTTCGAGCAGTACTTC | CASSLDQGAFEQYF
TRBD2 | NA | TRBJ2-7 | TRBV5-1 | TGCGCCAGCAGCTTAGATGGGACTAGCGACGATGAGCAGTACTTC | CASSLDGTSDDEQYF
NA | NA | TRBJ1-2 | TRBV9 | TGTGCCAGTGGGGATTTACAGGATAACTATGGCTACACCTTC | CASGDLQDNYGYTF
TRBD2 | NA | TRBJ2-1 | TRBV7-9 | TGTGCCTGCAGCGGGGTAGCGGGAGGTTTTAATGAGCAGTTCTTC | CACSGVAGGFNEQFF
NA | NA | TRBJ2-5 | TRBV4-3 | TGCGCCAGCAGCCAAGGAGATGAATGGGAGACCCAGTACTTC | CASSQGDEWETQYF
NA | NA | TRBJ1-6 | TRBV27 | TGTGCCAGCAGTAGTATGAGTTCACCCCTCCACTTT | CASSSMSSPLHF
NA | NA | TRBJ2-1 | TRBV29-1 | TGCAGCGTTCGGGCCCCGGGGGATGAGCAGTTCTTC | CSVRAPGDEQFF
NA | many | TRBJ2-5 | TRBV4-1 | TGCGCCAGCAGCCAAAGCCATAGCGAGGAGACCCAGTACTTC | CASSQSHSEETQYF
NA | NA | TRBJ2-5 | TRBV12-3/TRBV12-4 | TGTGCCAGCAGTTTTGAACTCTACCAAGAGACCCAGTACTTC | CASSFELYQETQYF
NA | NA | TRBJ2-7 | TRBV4-2 | TGTGCCAGCAGCCAAGACAGGGTGGTCGAGCAGTACTTC | CASSQDRVVEQYF
TRBD1 | once | TRBJ1-2 | TRBV20-1 | TGCAGTGCTAGAGTGTATACCCGCCCCGGGACAGGGGGCATCTATGGCTACACCTTC | CSARVYTRPGTGGIYGYTF
NA | NA | TRBJ2-7 | TRBV6-1 | TGTGCCAGCAGTGAAATATCGGACGGCCCCTACGAGCAGTACTTC | CASSEISDGPYEQYF
NA | few | TRBJ2-1 | TRBV5-5 | TGTGCCAGCAGCCTACAGGAAAGCTCCTACAATGAGCAGTTCTTC | CASSLQESSYNEQFF
NA | NA | TRBJ1-3 | TRBV6-5 | TGTGCCAGCAGTTACTCGACGAGACCCTCTGGAAACACCATATATTTT | CASSYSTRPSGNTIYF
NA | NA | TRBJ1-6 | TRBV7-6 | TGTGCCAGCAGCTTAGCAGGGCCCTCGTCACCCCTCCACTTT | CASSLAGPSSPLHF
NA | NA | TRBJ2-5 | TRBV7-2 | TGTGCCAGCAGCTTTGTTCTATCGGGAGAGACCCAGTACTTC | CASSFVLSGETQYF
NA | NA | TRBJ1-1 | TRBV20-1 | TGCAGTGCTAGAGATCATGGTCCTACGGCGAACACTGAAGCTTTCTTT | CSARDHGPTANTEAFF
TRBD1 | NA | TRBJ2-5 | TRBV5-1 | TGCGCCAGCAGCCCACCGGGACAGGGGCTTGAGCAGTACTTC | CASSPPGQGLEQYF
NA | NA | TRBJ1-2 | TRBV20-1 | TGCAGTGCTAGTAGTGGAGTTTCCTATGGCTACACCTTC | CSASSGVSYGYTF
NA | few | TRBJ2-3 | TRBV24-1 | TGTGCCACCATGGAGGGACAGACCCTTTACACAGATACGCAGTATTTT | CATMEGQTLYTDTQYF
NA | NA | TRBJ2-5 | TRBV2 | TGTGCCAGCAGTCCCTTGACGGACCAAGAGACCCAGTACTTC | CASSPLTDQETQYF
TRBD1 | NA | TRBJ2-2 | TRBV2 | TGTGCCAGCACAGGACAGGTCAGGTACACCGGGGAGCTGTTTTTT | CASTGQVRYTGELFF
TRBD1 | NA | TRBJ2-3 | TRBV5-1 | TGCGCCAGCAGATTATCCGGGACAGGGGGCACAGATACGCAGTATTTT | CASRLSGTGGTDTQYF
NA | NA | TRBJ2-1 | TRBV7-8 | TGTGCCAGCAGCTTTGACAGTTACAATGAGCAGTTCTTC | CASSFDSYNEQFF
NA | NA | TRBJ2-1 | TRBV28 | TGTGCCAGCAGCTGGGCGGGCTCCTACAATGAGCAGTTCTTC | CASSWAGSYNEQFF
TRBD1 | few | TRBJ2-1 | TRBV9 | TGTGCCAGCAGCGCGCTGACAGGGCTCTACAATGAGCAGTTCTTC | CASSALTGLYNEQFF
TRBD1 | NA | TRBJ2-3 | TRBV7-3 | TGTGCCAGCAGCTTAAATAGTATTCGGGACAGCTTGCTCACAGATACGCAGTATTTT | CASSLNSIRDSLLTDTQYF
NA | NA | TRBJ2-7 | TRBV12-3/TRBV12-4 | TGTGCCAGCAGCCAGATACAGCAGAGCTACGAGCAGTACTTC | CASSQIQQSYEQYF
NA | NA | TRBJ2-6 | TRBV6-5 | TGTGCCAGCAGTTACGATGGGTCTGGGGCCAACGTCCTGACTTTC | CASSYDGSGANVLTF
NA | NA | TRBJ2-4 | TRBV28 | TGTGCCAGCAGCGTAGGGGCAGGGAAAAACATTCAGTACTTC | CASSVGAGKNIQYF
TRBD2 | NA | TRBJ2-1 | TRBV7-9 | TGTGCCAGCAGCTTAGCGCTCGCGGGAGGCCGTTCGCGTGAGCAGTTCTTC | CASSLALAGGRSREQFF
TRBD1 | NA | TRBJ2-3 | TRBV24-1 | TGTGCCACAGAGGGACAGATATTGGGAGATACGCAGTATTTT | CATEGQILGDTQYF
TRBD1 | NA | TRBJ2-7 | TRBV6-1 | TGTGTCTTGAGGGGGCGTGCAGCCTACGAGCAGTACTTC | CVLRGRAAYEQYF
NA | NA | TRBJ2-3 | TRBV20-1 | TGCAGTGCTAGAGATGTGCTGGGAACGGCAGATACGCAGTATTTT | CSARDVLGTADTQYF
TRBD1 | NA | TRBJ2-6 | TRBV7-3 | TGTGCCAGCAGCCTGGACAGGGACTCTGGGGCCAACGTCCTGACTTTC | CASSLDRDSGANVLTF
NA | few | TRBJ2-3 | TRBV4-1 | TGCGCCAGCAGCCAAAGGGTTTCCGCGGAACTCACAGATACGCAGTATTTT | CASSQRVSAELTDTQYF
NA | NA | TRBJ1-5 | TRBV10-3 | TGTGCCATCAGTGAGTATTTGGTCCCTTCCCAGCCCCAGCATTTT | CAISEYLVPSQPQHF
NA | NA | TRBJ2-5 | TRBV3-1 | TGTGCCAGCAGCGTTCGGACAGTTGAAGAGACCCAGTACTTC | CASSVRTVEETQYF
NA | NA | TRBJ2-3 | TRBV29-1 | TGCAGCGTTGAAGGCCGAGCGCAAACAGATACGCAGTATTTT | CSVEGRAQTDTQYF
NA | NA | TRBJ2-7 | TRBV5-1 | TGCGCCAGCAGCGTCTCCTCGGAAGAGCAGTACTTC | CASSVSSEEQYF
TRBD2 | NA | TRBJ2-1 | TRBV7-2 | TGTGCCAGCAGCTGGAGGCCTAGCGGTAGCTCCTACAATGAGCAGTTCTTC | CASSWRPSGSSYNEQFF
NA | many | TRBJ2-3 | TRBV5-1 | TGCGCCAGCAGTTCCCTAGCAGGTAAAGATACGCAGTATTTT | CASSSLAGKDTQYF
NA | NA | TRBJ2-1 | TRBV27 | TGTGCCAGCAGCATAACAAAAGTACACAATGAGCAGTTCTTC | CASSITKVHNEQFF
NA | few | TRBJ1-5 | TRBV4-1 | TGCGCCAGCAGCCAAGATCCGCCGGGACCCGCATGGCGGGCTAATCAGCCCCAGCATTTT | CASSQDPPGPAWRANQPQHF
TRBD2 | NA | TRBJ2-3 | TRBV4-1 | TGCGCCAGCAGCCAAGGATCTAGCGGGTCGACTTTATCGCAGTATTTT | CASSQGSSGSTLSQYF
NA | once | TRBJ2-1 | TRBV12-3/TRBV12-4 | TGTGCCAGCAGTTTAATTGCGGGTTCGTCCTACAATGAGCAGTTCTTC | CASSLIAGSSYNEQFF
NA | NA | TRBJ2-3 | TRBV10-2 | TGCGCCAGCAGTGAGTCGGGGAGCCCTCACCTCACAGATACGCAGTATTTT | CASSESGSPHLTDTQYF
NA | NA | TRBJ2-4 | TRBV15 | TGTGCCACCAGCAGAGGTCGGGTCGGGGACGTAAACATTCAGTACTTC | CATSRGRVGDVNIQYF
NA | NA | TRBJ2-5 | TRBV7-2 | TGTGCCAGCAGCTTAGCGGGGGGGCGGAAGACCCAGTACTTC | CASSLAGGRKTQYF
NA | NA | TRBJ2-7 | TRBV24-1 | TGTGCCACCAGTGAGCGGAGCGGCGGGATCATCAATGAGCAGTACTTC | CATSERSGGIINEQYF